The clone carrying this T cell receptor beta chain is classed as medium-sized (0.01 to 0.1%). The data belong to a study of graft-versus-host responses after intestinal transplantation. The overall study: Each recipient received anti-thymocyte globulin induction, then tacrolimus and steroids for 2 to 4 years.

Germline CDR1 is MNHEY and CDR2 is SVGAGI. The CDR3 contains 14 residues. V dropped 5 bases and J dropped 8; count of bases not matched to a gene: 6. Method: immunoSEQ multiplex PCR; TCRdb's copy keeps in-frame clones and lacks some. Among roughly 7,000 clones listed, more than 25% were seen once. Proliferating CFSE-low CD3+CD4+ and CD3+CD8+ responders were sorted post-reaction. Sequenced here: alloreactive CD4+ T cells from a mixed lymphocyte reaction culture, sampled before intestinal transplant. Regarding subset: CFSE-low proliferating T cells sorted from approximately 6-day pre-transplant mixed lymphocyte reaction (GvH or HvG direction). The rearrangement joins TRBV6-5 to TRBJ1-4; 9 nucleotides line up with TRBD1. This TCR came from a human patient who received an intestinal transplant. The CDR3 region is CASSVNRGREKLFF. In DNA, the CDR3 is TGTGCCAGCAGTGTCAACAGGGGGCGCGAAAAACTGTTTTTT.